The rows below give T cell receptor beta chains drawn from one sample of a study of tumor and adjacent non-tumor tissue in lung cancer. TCRdb itself ran the multiplex PCR reads through MiXCR, one entry per CDR3 protein. The repertoire holds 65,000 to 95,000 distinct CDR3 sequences, with approximately 71% as singletons. The sequencing input was lung tumor tissue. These receptors were obtained from a woman in her 70s with non-small cell lung cancer. Each CDR3 is given without its conserved first and last residue.

j_call,v_call,cdr3_aa
TRBJ2-7,TRBV28,VSSPHRDAKKQY
TRBJ2-3,TRBV29-1,GVDWHRSHTDTQY
TRBJ2-1,TRBV6-5,ASTYSVAGGYSYDEQF
TRBJ1-5,TRBV4-1,ASSQVSGDGNQPQH
TRBJ2-2,TRBV29-1,SILTAPGQGFGELF
TRBJ2-1,TRBV25-1,ASMAPGQSSYNEQF
TRBJ2-5,TRBV7-9,ASRTGTSGSWETQY
TRBJ2-6,TRBV5-5,VSSPGRVGANVLT
TRBJ2-3,TRBV29-1,SVGQGGDTQY
TRBJ1-1,TRBV4-1,ASSLEGTGNLETEAF